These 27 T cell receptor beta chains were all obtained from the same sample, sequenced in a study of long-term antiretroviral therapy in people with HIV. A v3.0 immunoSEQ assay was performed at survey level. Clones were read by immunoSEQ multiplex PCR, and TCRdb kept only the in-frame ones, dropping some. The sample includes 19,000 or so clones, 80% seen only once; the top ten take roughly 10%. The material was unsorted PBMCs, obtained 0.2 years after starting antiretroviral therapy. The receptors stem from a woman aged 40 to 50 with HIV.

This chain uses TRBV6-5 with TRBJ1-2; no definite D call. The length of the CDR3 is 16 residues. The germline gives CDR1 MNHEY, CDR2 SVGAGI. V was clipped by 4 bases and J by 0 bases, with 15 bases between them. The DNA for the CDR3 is TGTGCCAGCAGTTTCTTATACAGACTTCCTAACTATGGCTACACCTTC. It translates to CASSFLYRLPNYGYTF.

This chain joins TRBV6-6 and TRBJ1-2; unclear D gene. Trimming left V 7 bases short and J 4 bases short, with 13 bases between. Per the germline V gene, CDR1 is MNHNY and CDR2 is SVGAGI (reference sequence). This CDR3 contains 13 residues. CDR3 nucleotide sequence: TGTGCCAGCACCCCAGCGGGCCCCTATGGCTACACCTTC. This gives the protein CASTPAGPYGYTF.

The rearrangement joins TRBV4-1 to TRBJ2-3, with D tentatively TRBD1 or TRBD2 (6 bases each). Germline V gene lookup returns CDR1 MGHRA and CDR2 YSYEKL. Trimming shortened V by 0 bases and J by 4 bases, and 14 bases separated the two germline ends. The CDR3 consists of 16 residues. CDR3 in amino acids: CASSQEGGPMPDTQYF. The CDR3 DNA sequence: TGCGCCAGCAGCCAAGAAGGGGGGCCGATGCCAGATACGCAGTATTTT.

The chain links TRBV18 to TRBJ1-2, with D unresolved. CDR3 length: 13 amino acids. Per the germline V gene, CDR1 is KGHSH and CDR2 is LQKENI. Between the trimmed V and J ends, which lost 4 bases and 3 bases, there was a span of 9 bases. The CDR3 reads CASSLDGDYGYTF. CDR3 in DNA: TGTGCCAGCTCACTGGACGGGGACTATGGCTACACCTTC.

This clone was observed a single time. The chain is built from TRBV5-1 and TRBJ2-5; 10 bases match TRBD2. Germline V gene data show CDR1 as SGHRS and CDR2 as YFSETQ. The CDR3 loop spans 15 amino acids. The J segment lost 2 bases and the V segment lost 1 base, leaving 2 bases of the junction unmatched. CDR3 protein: CASSLLAGGQETQYF. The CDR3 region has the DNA TGCGCCAGCAGCTTGTTAGCGGGGGGACAAGAGACCCAGTACTTC.

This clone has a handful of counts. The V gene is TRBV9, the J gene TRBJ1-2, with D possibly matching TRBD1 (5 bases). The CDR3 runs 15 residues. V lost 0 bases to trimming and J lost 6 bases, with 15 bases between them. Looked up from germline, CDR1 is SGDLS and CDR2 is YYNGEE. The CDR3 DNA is TGTGCCAGCAGCGTAGATGGGGCCCTGGGGGATGGCTACACCTTC. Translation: CASSVDGALGDGYTF.

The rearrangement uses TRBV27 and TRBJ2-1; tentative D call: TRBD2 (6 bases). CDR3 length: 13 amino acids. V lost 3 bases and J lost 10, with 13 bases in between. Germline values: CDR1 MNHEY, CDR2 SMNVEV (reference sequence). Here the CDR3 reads CASSLGLGGEQFF. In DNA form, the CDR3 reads TGTGCCAGCAGTTTGGGTCTGGGAGGAGAGCAGTTCTTC.

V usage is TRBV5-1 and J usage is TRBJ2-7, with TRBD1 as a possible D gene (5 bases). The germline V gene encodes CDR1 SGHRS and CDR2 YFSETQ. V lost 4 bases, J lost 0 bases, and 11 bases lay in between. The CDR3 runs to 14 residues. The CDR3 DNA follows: TGCGCCAGCAGCCCCTCCGACAGCTCCTACGAGCAGTACTTC. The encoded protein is CASSPSDSSYEQYF.

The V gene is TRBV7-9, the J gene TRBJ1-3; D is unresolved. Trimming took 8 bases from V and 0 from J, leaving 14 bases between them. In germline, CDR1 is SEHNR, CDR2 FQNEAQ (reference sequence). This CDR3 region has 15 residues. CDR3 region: CASLPTPSSGNTIYF. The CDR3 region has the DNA TGTGCCAGCTTACCGACACCCTCCTCTGGAAACACCATATATTTT.

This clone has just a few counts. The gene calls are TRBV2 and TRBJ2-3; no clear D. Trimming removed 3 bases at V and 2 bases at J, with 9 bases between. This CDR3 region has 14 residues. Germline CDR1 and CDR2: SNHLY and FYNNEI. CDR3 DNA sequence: TGTGCCAGCAGTGAGGTTCTGGACACAGATACGCAGTATTTT. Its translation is CASSEVLDTDTQYF.

The CDR3 DNA follows: TGTGCCAGCAGTCCGAAGACAGGCTGGAACTATGGCTACACCTTC. This codes for CASSPKTGWNYGYTF. V gene TRBV27 combines with J gene TRBJ1-2, with a possible D match to TRBD1 (6 bases). Germline CDR1 and CDR2: MNHEY and SMNVEV (reference sequence). Between the trimmed V and J ends, which lost 5 bases and 2 bases, there was a span of 15 bases. The CDR3 is 15 residues long.

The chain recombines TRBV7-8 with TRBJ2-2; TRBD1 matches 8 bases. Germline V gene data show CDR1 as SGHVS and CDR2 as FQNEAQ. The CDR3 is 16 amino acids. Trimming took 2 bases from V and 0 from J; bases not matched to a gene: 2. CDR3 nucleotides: TGTGCCAGCAGCTTACCGGGACAGGCGAACACCGGGGAGCTGTTTTTT. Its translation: CASSLPGQANTGELFF.

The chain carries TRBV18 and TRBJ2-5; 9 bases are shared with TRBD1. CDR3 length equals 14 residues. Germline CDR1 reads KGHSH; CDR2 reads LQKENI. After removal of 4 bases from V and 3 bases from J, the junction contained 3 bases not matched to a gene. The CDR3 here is CASSQRQGEETQYF. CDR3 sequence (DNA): TGTGCCAGCTCACAAAGACAGGGGGAAGAGACCCAGTACTTC.

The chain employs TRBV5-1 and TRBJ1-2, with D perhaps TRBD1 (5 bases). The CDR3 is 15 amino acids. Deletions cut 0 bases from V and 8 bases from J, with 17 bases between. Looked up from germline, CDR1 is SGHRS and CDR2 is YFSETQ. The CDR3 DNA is TGCGCCAGCAGCTTGGAGGGCAGGGACCCATCCGGCTACACCTTC. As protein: CASSLEGRDPSGYTF.

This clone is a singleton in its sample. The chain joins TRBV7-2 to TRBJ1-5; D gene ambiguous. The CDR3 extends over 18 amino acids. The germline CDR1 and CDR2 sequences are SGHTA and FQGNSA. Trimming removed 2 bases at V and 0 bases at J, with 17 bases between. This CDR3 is CASSLRVSLPSSNQPQHF. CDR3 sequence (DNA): TGTGCCAGCAGCTTACGGGTTAGTTTACCGTCTAGCAATCAGCCCCAGCATTTT.

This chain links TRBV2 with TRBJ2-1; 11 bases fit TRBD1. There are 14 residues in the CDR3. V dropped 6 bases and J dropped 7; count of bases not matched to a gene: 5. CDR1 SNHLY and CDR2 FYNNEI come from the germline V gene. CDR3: CASSDGTGGNEQFF. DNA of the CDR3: TGTGCCAGCAGCGACGGGACAGGGGGGAATGAGCAGTTCTTC.

The CDR3 coding sequence is TGTGCCAGCACCGGACACTCCGCGGGCTCCTACGAGCAGTACTTC. It yields the protein CASTGHSAGSYEQYF. The chain combines TRBV6-5 with TRBJ2-7, with D perhaps matching TRBD1 or TRBD2 (5 bases each). Germline CDR1 reads MNHEY; CDR2 reads SVGAGI. Trimming stripped 7 bases from V and 0 bases from J, with 16 bases between. CDR3 length: 15 residues.

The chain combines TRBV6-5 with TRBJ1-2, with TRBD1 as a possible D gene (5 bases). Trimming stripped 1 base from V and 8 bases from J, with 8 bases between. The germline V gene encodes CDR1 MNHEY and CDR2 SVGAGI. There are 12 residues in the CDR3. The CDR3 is CASSYLGEGYTF. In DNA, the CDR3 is TGTGCCAGCAGTTACTTAGGGGAGGGCTACACCTTC.

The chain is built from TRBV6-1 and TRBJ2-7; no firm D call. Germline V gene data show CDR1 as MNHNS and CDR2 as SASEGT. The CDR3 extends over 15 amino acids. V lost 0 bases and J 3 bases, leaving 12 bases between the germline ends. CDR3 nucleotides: TGTGCCAGCAGTGAAGCGAAGGGTTCCATCTACGAGCAGTACTTC. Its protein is CASSEAKGSIYEQYF.

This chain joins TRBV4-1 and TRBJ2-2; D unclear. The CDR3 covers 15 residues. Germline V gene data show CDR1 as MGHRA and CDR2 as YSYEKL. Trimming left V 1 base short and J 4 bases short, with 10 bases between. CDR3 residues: CASSQVLGITGELFF. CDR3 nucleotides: TGCGCCAGCAGCCAAGTGTTGGGAATCACCGGGGAGCTGTTTTTT.

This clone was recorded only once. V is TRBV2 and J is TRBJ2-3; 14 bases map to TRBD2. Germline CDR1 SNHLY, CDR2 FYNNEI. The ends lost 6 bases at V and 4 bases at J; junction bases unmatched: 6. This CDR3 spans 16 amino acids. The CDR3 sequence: CASRGLAGVISDTQYF. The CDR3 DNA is TGTGCCAGCAGGGGACTAGCGGGAGTTATTTCAGATACGCAGTATTTT.

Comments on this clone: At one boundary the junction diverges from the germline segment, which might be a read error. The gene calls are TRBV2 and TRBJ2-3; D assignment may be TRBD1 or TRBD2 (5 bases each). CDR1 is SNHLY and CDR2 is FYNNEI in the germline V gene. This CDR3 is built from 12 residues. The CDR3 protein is CASSPTPGPPTF. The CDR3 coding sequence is TGTGCCAGCAGTCCTACCCCGGGACCGCCAACCTTT.

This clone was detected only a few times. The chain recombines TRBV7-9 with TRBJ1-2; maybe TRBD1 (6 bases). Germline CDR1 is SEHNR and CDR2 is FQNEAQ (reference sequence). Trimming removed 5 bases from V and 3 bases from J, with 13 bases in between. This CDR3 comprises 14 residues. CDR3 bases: TGTGCCAGCAGCATCCTACAGGGAGACTATGGCTACACCTTC. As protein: CASSILQGDYGYTF.

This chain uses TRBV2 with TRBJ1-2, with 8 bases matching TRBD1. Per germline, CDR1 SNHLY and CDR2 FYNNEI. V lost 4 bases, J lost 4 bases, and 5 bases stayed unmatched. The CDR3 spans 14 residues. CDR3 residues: CASSVDRAGYGYTF. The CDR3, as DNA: TGTGCCAGCAGTGTGGACAGGGCCGGCTATGGCTACACCTTC.

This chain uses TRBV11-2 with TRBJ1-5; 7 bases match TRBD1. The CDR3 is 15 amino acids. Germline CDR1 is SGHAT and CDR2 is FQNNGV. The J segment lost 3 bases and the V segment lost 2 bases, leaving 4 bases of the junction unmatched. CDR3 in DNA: TGTGCCAGCAGCTTACCAGGGGGTAACAATCAGCCCCAGCATTTT. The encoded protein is CASSLPGGNNQPQHF.

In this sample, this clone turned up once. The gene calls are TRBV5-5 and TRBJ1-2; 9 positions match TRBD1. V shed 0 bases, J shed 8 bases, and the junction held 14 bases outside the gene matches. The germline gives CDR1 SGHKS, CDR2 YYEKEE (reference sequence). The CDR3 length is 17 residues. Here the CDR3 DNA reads TGTGCCAGCAGCTTGGCCTATTATTACAGGGGGCTGGGAGGCTACACCTTC. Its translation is CASSLAYYYRGLGGYTF.

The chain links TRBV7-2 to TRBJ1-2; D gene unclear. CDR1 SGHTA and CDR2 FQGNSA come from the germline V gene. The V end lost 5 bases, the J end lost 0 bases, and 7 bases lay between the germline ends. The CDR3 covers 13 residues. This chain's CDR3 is CASSPRANYGYTF. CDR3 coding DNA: TGTGCCAGCAGCCCCCGGGCTAACTATGGCTACACCTTC.